The T cell receptor beta chain under discussion was sequenced for a study of radiotherapy plus CTLA-4 blockade in lung cancer. General study findings and limits: Radiotherapy with ipilimumab was followed by blood expansion of tumor-derived clones.

This clone occurred once. What it binds is unknown. Germline V gene sequence: CDR1 LGHNA, CDR2 YSLEER. The V end was cut by 4 bases, the J end by 2 bases, with 8 bases between. CDR3 length: 13 residues. Sequencing was performed with immunoSEQ multiplex PCR; in TCRdb, only in-frame clones are kept and a portion is missing. Found here are approximately 34,000 clones, approximately 70% of them singletons; the top ten hold under 5%. The input for sequencing was peripheral blood, taken from a patient treated with radiotherapy plus ipilimumab. The TCR was taken from a human donor with non-small cell lung cancer who had stable disease on radiotherapy plus ipilimumab. The gene calls are TRBV4-3 and TRBJ1-2; no definite D call. The CDR3 region is CASSPADNYGYTF. The CDR3 region has the DNA TGCGCCAGCAGCCCGGCGGACAACTATGGCTACACCTTC.